Listed here are 27 T cell receptor beta chains from one sample, sequenced in a study of radiotherapy plus CTLA-4 blockade in lung cancer. Libraries were prepared by immunoSEQ multiplex PCR; TCRdb keeps only in-frame clonotypes and omits some of them. The sample comprises tens of thousands of clones, around nine tenths of which are singletons, and around 7.6% rests with the top ten. The starting material was peripheral blood, obtained from a patient treated with radiotherapy plus ipilimumab. These receptors were taken from a human donor with non-small cell lung cancer whose response to radiotherapy plus ipilimumab could not be evaluated.

The chain links TRBV5-1 to TRBJ2-7; a weak D match, TRBD1 (6 bases). The CDR3 is 12 residues long. V was trimmed by 7 bases and J by 7 bases, leaving 15 bases between them. CDR1 is SGHRS and CDR2 is YFSETQ in the germline V gene. CDR3 in DNA: TGCGCCAGCCAGAGGGACACGAGGGAGCAGTACTTC. Amino acid sequence: CASQRDTREQYF.

The V call is TRBV6-6, the J call TRBJ2-7; TRBD1 agrees at 11 bases. The junction had 8 bases not matched to a gene; V was cut back by 6 bases and J by 4 bases. CDR1 and CDR2 (germline): MNHNY, SVGAGI (reference sequence). CDR3 length: 15 residues. The CDR3: CASRNRDRGWYEQYF. In DNA form, the CDR3 reads TGTGCCAGCAGAAACCGGGACAGGGGGTGGTACGAGCAGTACTTC.

This chain joins TRBV18 and TRBJ2-7; D gene uncertain. V dropped 0 bases and J dropped 5 bases, with 14 bases sitting between them. This CDR3 comprises 15 residues. Germline V gene lookup returns CDR1 KGHSH and CDR2 LQKENI. For the CDR3, the DNA is TGTGCCAGCTCACCACCTAATAGCCCGTTGAACGAGCAGTACTTC. Translation: CASSPPNSPLNEQYF.

This chain connects TRBV28 to TRBJ2-1; 12 bases map to TRBD1. This CDR3 is built from 19 residues. V trimming: 6 bases; J trimming: 4 bases; junction bases outside the gene matches: 16. Germline CDR1 MDHEN, CDR2 SYDVKM. CDR3 sequence (DNA): TGTGCCAGCAGGCGGGGACAGGGGGCATCGAGCGGGGGGTACAATGAGCAGTTCTTC. This encodes CASRRGQGASSGGYNEQFF.

The chain uses TRBV25-1 and TRBJ1-6, with a possible D match to TRBD1 (6 bases). The V and J ends lost 1 base and 8 bases respectively, with 15 bases between them. From germline, CDR1 is MGHDK and CDR2 SYGVNS. The CDR3 is made up of 16 amino acids. The CDR3 nucleotides read TGTGCCAGCAGTGAATCCTTACAGGGAGGGCATTCACCCCTCCACTTT. Protein sequence: CASSESLQGGHSPLHF. The full variable domain, completed using reference TRBV25-1 and TRBJ1-6, is EADIYQTPRYLVIGTGKKITLECSQTMGHDKMYWYQQDPGMELHLIHYSYGVNSTEKGDLSSESTVSRIRTEHFPLTLESARPSHTSQYLCASSESLQGGHSPLHFGNGTRLTVT.

The rearrangement joins TRBV19 to TRBJ1-2; TRBD1 matches 9 bases. The CDR3 sequence is 17 residues long. J lost 2 bases, V lost 5 bases, and 12 bases had no gene match. CDR1 and CDR2 from the germline V gene are LNHDA and SQIVND (reference sequence). CDR3: CASSQTNLGQGNYGYTF. The CDR3 nucleotides read TGTGCCAGTAGTCAAACAAACCTAGGACAGGGGAACTATGGCTACACCTTC.

The V gene is TRBV4-3, the J gene TRBJ1-1; no firm D call. The V gene lost 1 base and the J gene lost 6 bases, with 12 bases spanning the gap. Germline CDR1 reads LGHNA; CDR2 reads YSLEER. CDR3 length: 14 residues. For the CDR3, the DNA is TGCGCCAGCAGCCAAGTTACGGGGATCCCTGAAGCTTTCTTT. It yields the protein CASSQVTGIPEAFF.

CDR3 in DNA: TGTGCCGGCCGCCCGGGACAGGGCCGCGAGCAGTACTTC. This codes for CAGRPGQGREQYF. The chain uses TRBV30 and TRBJ2-7, with 9 bases fitting TRBD1. Germline trimming cut 8 bases from V and 6 bases from J; bases unmatched to any gene: 11. The CDR3 covers 13 residues. CDR1 is GTSNPN, CDR2 SVGIG, per germline (reference sequence).

V gene TRBV19 combines with J gene TRBJ2-2; weak D call: TRBD2 (5 bases). V was cut by 1 base and J by 7 bases, with 7 bases left in between. From germline, CDR1 is LNHDA and CDR2 SQIVND (reference sequence). CDR3 length: 13 amino acids. The CDR3 spells CASSIGSVGELFF. The CDR3 bases are TGTGCCAGTAGTATAGGTAGCGTCGGGGAGCTGTTTTTT.

Here the CDR3 reads CASSLSGLAADTQYF. CDR3 DNA sequence: TGTGCCAGCAGCTTATCAGGACTAGCGGCCGATACGCAGTATTTT. This chain uses TRBV7-8 with TRBJ2-3, with TRBD2 identical over 10 bases. Unmatched junction bases numbered 5, after V lost 2 bases and J lost 6 bases. This CDR3 is built from 15 residues. The germline gives CDR1 SGHVS, CDR2 FQNEAQ.

The rearrangement uses TRBV7-2 and TRBJ2-7; TRBD1 matches at 11 bases. CDR1 and CDR2 (germline): SGHTA, FQGNSA. The CDR3 spans 14 residues. The junction had 6 bases not matched to a gene; V was cut back by 7 bases and J by 4 bases. CDR3 residues: CASTPGDRGYEQYF. The DNA for the CDR3 is TGTGCCAGCACCCCCGGGGACAGGGGGTACGAGCAGTACTTC.

CDR3 region: CASSPLSNIQYF. The CDR3 DNA reads TGTGCCAGCAGCCCCCTATCCAACATTCAGTACTTC. The chain employs TRBV7-9 and TRBJ2-4, with D unresolved. V was trimmed by 5 bases and J by 7 bases, leaving 9 bases between them. The CDR3 is 12 residues long. The germline V gene encodes CDR1 SEHNR and CDR2 FQNEAQ (reference sequence).

The chain has TRBV7-8 and TRBJ2-3; no clear D gene. CDR1 is SGHVS and CDR2 is FQNEAQ in the germline V gene. This CDR3 region has 15 residues. Trimming cost V 5 bases and J 2 bases, with 14 bases left between them. The CDR3 bases are TGTGCCAGCAGCCCCCCGACACTCCTCACAGATACGCAGTATTTT. Protein product: CASSPPTLLTDTQYF.

The chain links TRBV6-5 to TRBJ2-2, with D maybe TRBD1 (5 bases). This CDR3 is 16 amino acids long. The V end was cut by 0 bases, the J end by 0 bases, with 8 bases between. CDR1 and CDR2 (germline): MNHEY, SVGAGI. Written as DNA, the CDR3 is TGTGCCAGCAGTTACTCCAGGGAATCGAACACCGGGGAGCTGTTTTTT. Residues: CASSYSRESNTGELFF.

This clone was counted between two and nine times. The chain recombines TRBV4-1 with TRBJ2-7; maybe TRBD1 (5 bases). This CDR3 spans 15 amino acids. V was clipped by 5 bases and J by 1 base, with 15 bases between them. CDR1 and CDR2 from the germline V gene are MGHRA and YSYEKL. The CDR3, as DNA: TGCGCCAGCAGCACGCGTGCGACAGAATCCTACGAGCAGTACTTC. Translating gives CASSTRATESYEQYF.

The V gene is TRBV15, the J gene TRBJ2-6, with D possibly being TRBD2 (5 bases). This CDR3 has 15 amino acids. Germline CDR1 LNHNV, CDR2 YYDKDF (reference sequence). Trimming cost V 3 bases and J 0 bases, with 6 bases left between them. CDR3 sequence reads: CATSSGVSGANVLTF. CDR3 in DNA: TGTGCCACCAGCAGCGGGGTCTCTGGGGCCAACGTCCTGACTTTC.

In its sample, this clone was seen a few times. The rearrangement joins TRBV18 to TRBJ1-6, with TRBD1 identical over 7 bases. V shed 5 bases, J shed 8 bases, and the junction held 3 bases outside the gene matches. The germline V gene encodes CDR1 KGHSH and CDR2 LQKENI. CDR3 length: 13 residues. The CDR3 protein is CASSSGTDSPLHF. The DNA of the CDR3 is TGTGCCAGCTCATCGGGGACAGATTCACCCCTCCACTTT.

The rearrangement joins TRBV19 to TRBJ2-7; 8 bases are shared with TRBD2. Germline-derived CDR1 and CDR2 are LNHDA and SQIVND (reference sequence). After removal of 6 bases from V and 0 bases from J, the junction contained 4 bases not matched to a gene. The CDR3 totals 14 residues. CDR3 bases: TGTGCCAGTAGAAGAGCGGGAGCCTCCTACGAGCAGTACTTC. It yields the protein CASRRAGASYEQYF.

The chain links TRBV10-3 to TRBJ1-2, with 9 bases aligning to TRBD1. Looked up from germline, CDR1 is ENHRY and CDR2 is SYGVKD. The J segment lost 4 bases and the V segment lost 6 bases, leaving 6 bases of the junction unmatched. This CDR3 has 14 residues. CDR3 amino acids: CAISPGQGPYGYTF. CDR3 DNA: TGTGCCATCAGCCCGGGACAGGGCCCCTATGGCTACACCTTC.

As DNA, the CDR3 is TGTGCCACCAGCAGAGCGAGGGATCGCGGTTCACCCCTCCACTTT. This codes for CATSRARDRGSPLHF. J is TRBJ1-6 and V is TRBV15; D unresolved. Looked up from germline, CDR1 is LNHNV and CDR2 is YYDKDF (reference sequence). V dropped 1 base and J dropped 9 bases, with 13 bases sitting between them. The CDR3 is made up of 15 amino acids.

This clone turned up a few times. The rearrangement joins TRBV25-1 to TRBJ1-1; 8 nucleotides agree with TRBD1. Germline CDR1 MGHDK, CDR2 SYGVNS. V was pared by 7 bases and J by 1 base, with 5 bases of the junction left unmatched. This CDR3 is 14 amino acids long. The CDR3 loop is CASTFGTGNTEAFF. In nucleotides, the CDR3 is TGTGCCAGCACATTTGGGACAGGGAACACTGAAGCTTTCTTT.

The rearrangement joins TRBV28 to TRBJ2-7, with D possibly being TRBD2 (6 bases). CDR3 length equals 13 residues. The V gene lost 6 bases and the J gene lost 11 bases, with 20 bases spanning the gap. Germline CDR1 is MDHEN and CDR2 is SYDVKM. The CDR3 loop is CASSLSQGAGKYF. CDR3 sequence (DNA): TGTGCCAGCAGCCTTAGCCAGGGCGCGGGAAAGTACTTC.

This chain connects TRBV4-1 to TRBJ1-1; D ambiguous. The length of the CDR3 is 13 residues. V shed 2 bases and J shed 5 bases, with 9 bases lying between them. Germline CDR1 MGHRA, CDR2 YSYEKL. The chain's CDR3 is CASSQLQRTEAFF. As DNA, the CDR3 is TGCGCCAGCAGCCAATTGCAACGGACTGAAGCTTTCTTT.

The genes are TRBV6-5 and TRBJ1-2, with D possibly TRBD1 on 6 matching bases. Germline CDR1 reads MNHEY; CDR2 reads SVGAGI. V lost 3 bases and J 0 bases, leaving 11 bases between the germline ends. The CDR3 consists of 15 residues. The CDR3, as DNA: TGTGCCAGCAGTTATTCTACAGGGTCTAACTATGGCTACACCTTC. This codes for CASSYSTGSNYGYTF.

The rearrangement links TRBV5-4 to TRBJ1-1; a possible D gene is TRBD1 (6 bases). The CDR3 is made up of 16 amino acids. V was cut by 0 bases and J by 2 bases, with 14 bases left in between. Germline CDR1 and CDR2: SGHNT and YYREEE (reference sequence). CDR3 amino acids: CASSLGQGTTNTEAFF. The CDR3 DNA sequence: TGTGCCAGCAGCTTGGGGCAGGGGACCACTAACACTGAAGCTTTCTTT.

This clone came up once. The chain carries TRBV7-7 and TRBJ2-1; the D gene is possibly TRBD2 (7 bases). V gave up 5 bases and J gave up 4 bases, with 15 bases separating them. CDR1 is SSHAT, CDR2 FNYEAQ, per germline (reference sequence). The CDR3 loop spans 15 amino acids. The CDR3 spells CASSPNRGGYNEQFF. The CDR3, as DNA: TGTGCCAGCAGCCCAAATAGGGGGGGGTACAATGAGCAGTTCTTC.

This clone was counted only a few times. The chain recombines TRBV27 with TRBJ2-7; 7 bases map to TRBD1. Trimming at V came to 5 bases and at J to 1 base, leaving 5 bases not matched to a gene. The V gene's germline CDR1 is MNHEY and CDR2 SMNVEV (reference sequence). CDR3 length equals 14 residues. Here the CDR3 DNA reads TGTGCCAGCAGTCTGCGACAGGGATCCTACGAGCAGTACTTC. Amino acids: CASSLRQGSYEQYF.